Presented here are 24 T cell receptor beta chains from one specimen sequenced in a study of blood T cell repertoires in COVID-19. The protocol was immunoSEQ multiplex PCR, while the TCRdb copy is restricted to in-frame clones and leaves out a portion. Found here are fewer than 450,000 clones, 88% of them singletons; the top ten hold approximately 1.2%. The sequencing sample was made of PBMCs or T cells enriched from blood (not recorded which). These receptors all come from a woman between 18 and 29 years old who had recovered from COVID-19.

The genes are TRBV28 and TRBJ2-2; possible D gene TRBD1, 6 bases. This CDR3 contains 13 residues. Per the germline V gene, CDR1 is MDHEN and CDR2 is SYDVKM. Deletions cut 3 bases from V and 9 bases from J, with 11 bases between. CDR3 region: CASSLIRGRELFF. The CDR3 bases are TGTGCCAGCAGTTTGATTAGGGGGAGGGAGCTGTTTTTT.

This clone was observed a handful of times. The chain employs TRBV5-4 and TRBJ1-1, with TRBD1 identical over 9 bases. V was pared by 5 bases and J by 6 bases, with 5 bases of the junction left unmatched. This CDR3 contains 13 residues. Germline CDR1 reads SGHNT; CDR2 reads YYREEE (reference sequence). CDR3 protein: CASRRTGAAEAFF. CDR3 sequence (DNA): TGTGCCAGCAGGAGGACAGGGGCCGCTGAAGCTTTCTTT.

This clone was recorded once. The chain joins TRBV4-2 to TRBJ1-2; D remains unclear. The V end lost 0 bases, the J end lost 8 bases, and 13 bases lay between the germline ends. CDR1 and CDR2 from the germline V gene are LGHNA and YNFKEQ. This CDR3 has 14 amino acids. The CDR3 region has the DNA TGTGCCAGCAGCCAAGATCCGGAAAGAGGAGGCTACACCTTC. Translation: CASSQDPERGGYTF.

This clone was seen a handful of times. The genes are TRBV6-4 and TRBJ2-1; 7 bases agree with TRBD2. Losses at the gene ends were 0 bases for V and 8 bases for J; bases not matched to a gene: 10. The CDR3 has 16 residues. Per germline, CDR1 MRHNA and CDR2 SNTAGT. CDR3 sequence: CASSDSGGEGSDEQFF. Here the CDR3 DNA reads TGTGCCAGCAGTGACTCAGGTGGGGAGGGTTCGGATGAGCAGTTCTTC.

V is TRBV24-1 and J is TRBJ2-3; 10 bases are shared with TRBD2. Germline V gene lookup returns CDR1 KGHDR and CDR2 SFDVKD. There are 13 residues in the CDR3. J lost 6 bases, V lost 7 bases, and 3 bases had no gene match. DNA for the CDR3: TGTGCCACCAGAGGGACTAGCGACGATACGCAGTATTTT. Its protein product is CATRGTSDDTQYF.

The chain is built from TRBV5-1 and TRBJ2-7, with D perhaps TRBD2 (5 bases). The CDR3 is 14 residues long. Germline CDR1 reads SGHRS; CDR2 reads YFSETQ. Trimming removed 5 bases at V and 3 bases at J, with 15 bases between. CDR3 nucleotide sequence: TGCGCCAGCAGACGGACGGGATCCCACTACGAGCAGTACTTC. Protein sequence: CASRRTGSHYEQYF.

The V gene is TRBV9, the J gene TRBJ2-2; 10 nucleotides match TRBD1. Germline CDR1 is SGDLS and CDR2 is YYNGEE. Germline trimming cut 0 bases from V and 2 bases from J; bases unmatched to any gene: 7. The CDR3 loop spans 18 amino acids. The DNA of the CDR3 is TGTGCCAGCAGCGTAGGCCCCGGGACAGGGGTAAACACCGGGGAGCTGTTTTTT. It codes for CASSVGPGTGVNTGELFF.

In DNA form, the CDR3 reads TGTGCCTGGAGATTGTCAGGGATCTACACTGAAGCTTTCTTT. It encodes CAWRLSGIYTEAFF. This chain links TRBV30 with TRBJ1-1, with D perhaps TRBD1 (5 bases). Trimming took off 3 bases at V and 3 bases at J, with 14 bases between the two ends. Germline loops: CDR1 GTSNPN, CDR2 SVGIG (reference sequence). This CDR3 contains 14 residues.

This chain uses TRBV2 with TRBJ1-4; no definite D call. The germline V and J ends were trimmed by 7 bases and 8 bases, with 14 bases remaining between them. This CDR3 comprises 13 residues. Germline V lookup: CDR1 SNHLY, CDR2 FYNNEI. The CDR3 region is CASKDGPEEKLFF. As DNA, the CDR3 is TGTGCCAGCAAGGATGGGCCAGAGGAAAAACTGTTTTTT.

The J gene is TRBJ1-4, the V gene TRBV6-5; 9 bases fit TRBD1. This CDR3 is 15 amino acids long. CDR1 MNHEY and CDR2 SVGAGI come from the germline V gene. V dropped 5 bases and J dropped 8; count of bases not matched to a gene: 9. The CDR3 bases are TGTGCCAGCAGTCCCTGGGACAGGGTGGAGGAAAAACTGTTTTTT. Translated, it gives CASSPWDRVEEKLFF.

The V and J genes are TRBV2 and TRBJ2-1, with D tentatively TRBD2 (6 bases). V shed 9 bases and J shed 0 bases, with 24 bases lying between them. The CDR3 is 18 amino acids. Looked up from germline, CDR1 is SNHLY and CDR2 is FYNNEI. In DNA, the CDR3 is TGTGCCAGTGCATCGGGGGAATGGTTCTATCCCTCCTACAATGAGCAGTTCTTC. Translating gives CASASGEWFYPSYNEQFF.

The CDR3 spells CASRFPGQGMNTEAFF. CDR3 nucleotides: TGTGCCAGCAGATTTCCGGGACAGGGGATGAACACTGAAGCTTTCTTT. V usage is TRBV5-4 and J usage is TRBJ1-1; 10 bases fit TRBD1. V lost 5 bases and J lost 0; bases outside the gene matches: 7. This CDR3 has 16 residues. Germline V CDR1 and CDR2: SGHNT, YYREEE (reference sequence).

The chain employs TRBV6-2 or TRBV6-3 and TRBJ2-5, with 11 bases matching TRBD2. V lost 6 bases, J lost 5 bases, and 14 bases stayed unmatched. The germline V gene has CDR1 MNHEY and CDR2 SVGEGT. This CDR3 spans 17 amino acids. The CDR3 spells CASSNFRPGLAVETQYF. CDR3 nucleotides: TGTGCCAGCAGCAACTTTCGGCCGGGACTAGCGGTCGAGACCCAGTACTTC.

V gene TRBV5-1 combines with J gene TRBJ2-5; TRBD1 matches 7 bases. The CDR3 extends over 13 amino acids. The germline V gene encodes CDR1 SGHRS and CDR2 YFSETQ. J lost 2 bases, V lost 4 bases, and 2 bases had no gene match. The CDR3 protein is CASSRGQQETQYF. CDR3 DNA: TGCGCCAGCAGCAGGGGACAGCAAGAGACCCAGTACTTC.

The chain employs TRBV5-6 and TRBJ1-1, with a tentative D call TRBD1 (6 bases). V dropped 2 bases and J dropped 1 base, with 9 bases sitting between them. CDR1 SGHDT and CDR2 YYEEEE come from the germline V gene. This CDR3 contains 14 residues. The CDR3 reads CASSFGTPNTEAFF. CDR3 bases: TGTGCCAGCAGCTTTGGGACACCGAACACTGAAGCTTTCTTT.

The table lists this clone with a count of one. The chain couples TRBV7-6 to TRBJ2-7; no firm D call. The CDR3 has 14 amino acids. V was trimmed by 2 bases and J by 7 bases, leaving 15 bases between them. Germline V gene data show CDR1 as SGHVS and CDR2 as FNYEAQ. CDR3 nucleotide sequence: TGTGCCAGCAGCTTACCCGAAAATCTATGTGAGCAGTACTTC. This encodes CASSLPENLCEQYF.

The rearrangement joins TRBV7-3 to TRBJ1-4; D is undetermined. Trimming stripped 5 bases from V and 4 bases from J, with 14 bases between. Germline lookup yields CDR1 SGHTA and CDR2 FQGTGA. The CDR3 has 15 residues. The CDR3 loop is CASSLLGEGNEKLFF. CDR3 DNA: TGTGCCAGCAGCCTACTCGGGGAGGGTAATGAAAAACTGTTTTTT.

This rearrangement joins TRBV24-1 to TRBJ2-1; 13 bases line up with TRBD2. CDR3 length: 16 amino acids. V gave up 3 bases and J gave up 9 bases; unmatched junction bases: 7. Germline V gene data show CDR1 as KGHDR and CDR2 as SFDVKD. The CDR3 DNA follows: TGTGCCACCAGTGATATGGGACTAGCGGGGAAGGGTGAGCAGTTCTTC. It specifies CATSDMGLAGKGEQFF.

The genes are TRBV4-1 and TRBJ2-2, with TRBD1 matching 7 bases. V gave up 1 base and J gave up 4 bases; unmatched junction bases: 3. The CDR3 loop spans 15 amino acids. Germline CDR1 and CDR2: MGHRA and YSYEKL. The CDR3, as DNA: TGCGCCAGCAGCCAAGTGGCAGGGGGCACCGGGGAGCTGTTTTTT. Protein product: CASSQVAGGTGELFF.

As for this clone: Other DNA sequences in this specimen translate into the identical CDR3. The J gene is TRBJ1-2, the V gene TRBV9, with TRBD1 as a possible D gene (6 bases). Germline loops: CDR1 SGDLS, CDR2 YYNGEE. Trimming pared 2 bases from V and 0 bases from J, leaving 8 bases between. The CDR3 has 14 amino acids. The CDR3 DNA is TGTGCCAGCAGCGTTGGACAGTCTAACTATGGCTACACCTTC. Its protein product is CASSVGQSNYGYTF.

The chain combines TRBV30 with TRBJ1-2, with D hard to call. Germline CDR1 is GTSNPN and CDR2 is SVGIG (reference sequence). With 0 bases removed from V and 0 bases from J, the gap between germline ends came to 14 bases. The CDR3 is 16 residues long. CDR3 amino acids: CAWSVRRSRANYGYTF. CDR3 sequence (DNA): TGTGCCTGGAGTGTAAGGAGGTCGCGAGCTAACTATGGCTACACCTTC.

The chain joins TRBV18 to TRBJ2-2; D possibly corresponds to TRBD2 (6 bases). The CDR3 totals 18 residues. V was cut by 1 base and J by 1 base, with 16 bases left in between. The V gene's germline CDR1 is KGHSH and CDR2 LQKENI. This chain's CDR3 is CASSPRIGPTRNTGELFF. The CDR3 nucleotides are TGTGCCAGCTCACCACGTATAGGGCCGACTAGGAACACCGGGGAGCTGTTTTTT.

The chain has TRBV6-2 or TRBV6-3 and TRBJ1-1; D remains ambiguous. CDR1 is MNHEY and CDR2 is SVGEGT in the germline V gene. The CDR3 loop spans 13 amino acids. V was cut by 1 base and J by 4 bases, with 7 bases left in between. In DNA form, the CDR3 reads TGTGCCAGCAGTTACTTGACGGGCACTGAAGCTTTCTTT. Protein: CASSYLTGTEAFF.

The rearrangement uses TRBV30 and TRBJ1-1; 8 bases line up with TRBD1. Trimming at V came to 1 base and at J to 4 bases, leaving 2 bases not matched to a gene. Germline lookup yields CDR1 GTSNPN and CDR2 SVGIG (reference sequence). The CDR3 extends over 13 amino acids. Written as DNA, the CDR3 is TGTGCCTGGAGTGCACAGGGGGGCACTGAAGCTTTCTTT. It codes for CAWSAQGGTEAFF. The full variable domain, in which reference TRBV30 and TRBJ1-1 provide the parts outside the CDR3, is SQTIHQWPATLVQPVGSPLSLECTVEGTSNPNLYWYRQAAGRGLQLLFYSVGIGQISSEVPQNLSASRPQDRQFILSSKKLLLSDSGFYLCAWSAQGGTEAFFGQGTRLTVV.